The rows below give T cell receptor beta chains drawn from one sample of a study of blood T cell repertoires in COVID-19. Data came from immunoSEQ multiplex PCR; TCRdb stores just in-frame clones and leaves some out. The sample carries tens of thousands of clones, more than 75% recorded once. The sequenced sample was peripheral blood. The receptors were gathered from a man aged 60-69 years with acute or convalescent COVID-19. The CDR3 runs from the conserved cysteine through the conserved F or W. A D gene is named only where the DNA matches it firmly. Expanded clones get a size class; other rows say once, few or many, or leave the size out.

D	V	J	size	DNA	CDR3
TRBD1	TRBV28	TRBJ2-7	-	TGTGCCAGCAGTCCGTACCGGACAGGTCAAGGGGAGCAGTACTTC	CASSPYRTGQGEQYF
-	TRBV19	TRBJ1-5	-	TGTGCCAGTACCTGGCAGAACAATCAGCCCCAGCATTTT	CASTWQNNQPQHF
-	TRBV19	TRBJ1-2	-	TGTGCCAGTAGTATAGGGGCTGATGGCTACACCTTC	CASSIGADGYTF
TRBD1	TRBV5-4	TRBJ2-6	-	TGTGCCAGCAGCGGAAGGGACAGCTCTGGGGCCAACGTCCTGACTTTC	CASSGRDSSGANVLTF
TRBD1	TRBV9	TRBJ1-1	-	TGTGCCAGCAGCGAGACAGGGGCTTCGACTGAAGCTTTCTTT	CASSETGASTEAFF
-	TRBV2	TRBJ1-4	-	TGTGCCAGCAACCACAGAAATGAAAAACTGTTTTTT	CASNHRNEKLFF
TRBD1	TRBV19	TRBJ2-7	-	TGTGCCAGTAGTCCGGGACAGGGGGCAAACGAGCAGTACTTC	CASSPGQGANEQYF
-	TRBV3-1/TRBV3-2	TRBJ1-3	-	TGTGCCAGCAGCCAAGCAAAGGTCCGAGGGGGCACCATATATTTT	CASSQAKVRGGTIYF
-	TRBV27	TRBJ2-1	once	TGTGCCAGCAGTCTAACAGGGTCTGCGCGTCCGAGGGACAATGAGCAGTTCTTC	CASSLTGSARPRDNEQFF
-	TRBV6-6	TRBJ2-5	-	TGTGCCAGCAGTTATGGTACAGTCCAAGAGACCCAGTACTTC	CASSYGTVQETQYF
TRBD1	TRBV7-8	TRBJ2-7	-	TGTGCCAGCAGCTTAGCGGGACAGGGGGCCGCAGCTTCCTACGAGCAGTACTTC	CASSLAGQGAAASYEQYF
-	TRBV28	TRBJ1-4	-	TGTGCCAGCCTAACAGGGAATGAAAAACTGTTTTTT	CASLTGNEKLFF
-	TRBV24-1	TRBJ2-2	-	TGTGCCACCAGTGAGCAGGGTATCACCGGGGAGCTGTTTTTT	CATSEQGITGELFF
TRBD2	TRBV4-1	TRBJ2-2	-	TGCGCCAGCAGCCAATTGGTTCGTCGCCGGGGGGAGCTCACCGGGGAGCTGTTTTTT	CASSQLVRRRGELTGELFF
TRBD1	TRBV2	TRBJ2-4	once	TGTGCCAGCAGGGACAGGGGGTCAGAGAACATTCAGTACTTC	CASRDRGSENIQYF
TRBD2	TRBV9	TRBJ2-3	-	TGTGCCAGCAGCATCATAGCGGGGGGCCCCACAGATACGCAGTATTTT	CASSIIAGGPTDTQYF
-	TRBV7-9	TRBJ2-1	-	TGTGCCAGCACCGGGGCTAACTACAATGAGCAGTTCTTC	CASTGANYNEQFF
-	TRBV18	TRBJ1-2	-	TGTGCCAGCTCACCACCGGGCACTAGTACTGATGGCTACACCTTC	CASSPPGTSTDGYTF
-	TRBV6-5	TRBJ2-3	-	TGTGCCAGCAGTTATAGAGAGAGGTCGTTGACAGATACGCAGTATTTT	CASSYRERSLTDTQYF
-	TRBV5-4	TRBJ1-1	few	TGTGCCAGCAGCTCATGGAGGTCCAGCGCTGAAGCTTTCTTT	CASSSWRSSAEAFF
-	TRBV5-4	TRBJ1-3	-	TGTGCCAGCAGCTTGGGTGCGGCGGGGAACTCTGGAAACACCATATATTTT	CASSLGAAGNSGNTIYF
-	TRBV18	TRBJ2-3	-	TGTGCCAGCTCACCCCGAGTGGCAGATACGCAGTATTTT	CASSPRVADTQYF